Reported below is one T cell receptor beta chain. This clonotype has only a few counts. Its specific antigen is unknown. The sample holds no much larger clone one base away, and base qualities are not on file. The roughly 38 donors, aged about 6 to 100 years, were systemically healthy Caucasian individuals from Russia. Around 9.8 milliliters of peripheral blood were collected from each donor into EDTA-treated Vacutainer tubes. Ficoll-Paque density-gradient centrifugation was used to isolate PBMCs, with at least 7 million obtained per sample. Total RNA, at least 5 micrograms per sample, was extracted from PBMCs with Trizol reagent. For every donor, an aliquot of PBMCs went through flow cytometry to measure the percentages of naive CD45RAhigh/CD27high T cells. The library relied on 5' RACE. The instrument was an Illumina HiSeq 2500. A second roughly 7 to 11 cycle PCR used a sample-barcoded 5' primer and a J-beta primer mix. A unique molecular identifier was introduced onto each TCR beta cDNA molecule by a template-switch 5' adaptor carrying 12 random nucleotides. Each sample yielded at least 3 million CDR3-containing paired-end reads. First-strand cDNA was synthesized from all RNA with the Mint cDNA synthesis kit, primed by a TRBC-specific oligonucleotide. All cDNA was treated with uracil-DNA glycosylase and then went through a first 18-cycle PCR with the universal primers M1SS and BC2_uni_R. The study's processing was this. Each sample was normalized by randomly selecting 1 million high-quality reads, each carrying a distinct molecular identifier. Instead of being binned into consensus sequences, reads that shared molecular identifiers were thrown out. MiTCR, set to a Q25 quality threshold and the strictest error-elimination algorithm, was used for CDR3 identification, clonotype clustering and error correction. A nonparametric unseen species model with Euler transformation was used to estimate lower-bound total TCR beta diversity. In-frame beta chains were kept once TCRdb had trimmed the public reads at Q25 with fastp and called clones with MiXCR. Entries that share a CDR3 protein sequence are merged under the most common genes and DNA. The V and J calls follow TCRdb's processing rather than the paper's. This sample comprises about 1.5 million distinct CDR3 sequences, approximately 43% of them detected only once. The ten biggest clones cover less than 5% of the sample.

The CDR3 goes from the cysteine to the phenylalanine over 16 residues. Solely the CDR3 DNA is kept, with 48 bases framed from the first base. V drops 0 bases and J drops 9 bases, leaving 18 bases in between. As encoded in the germline V gene, CDR1 is MGHRA while CDR2 is YSYEKL. The record originates from a study of blood T cells in healthy people across ages (dated by TCRdb to the mid-2010s). Study-wide context: In model experiments, template switching captured roughly one uniquely barcoded TCR beta cDNA molecule for every two T cells. Age-related changes in TCR beta repertoire diversity were measured in the study by deep sequencing normalized with unique cDNA molecular identifiers. The donors were divided into four age groups: young (average around 17 years), middle-aged (about 39), aged (under 70) and long-lived (roughly 86). To avoid experimental bias, donors of different ages were spread randomly across the sequencing lanes. The study analyzed two additional independent replicas of 1 million unique cDNA reads from the same blood draw for two donors, one aged 18 to 29 and one aged 80 or older. On the study overall, not on this receptor specifically: Observed TCR beta diversity correlated strongly with the percentage of naive T cells measured by flow cytometry. Because profiling used bulk unsorted PBMCs, naive and antigen-experienced compartments could not be compared conclusively. Estimates of total diversity from one million sequenced T cells were regarded as lower bounds and underestimates. The CMV infection status of donors was not known, potentially confounding age-related changes in expanded clonotypes. Observed TCR beta diversity per million T cells fell roughly linearly with age, and a significant reduction was already apparent by age around 44. Compared with the aged group, the long-lived group had more naive CD4+ T cells, fewer expanded clones and increased TCR diversity, suggesting age selection.

The sequence was collected from a woman between 18 and 29 years old in good health. Sequences were obtained from blood. The chain was built from TRBV4-1 and TRBJ1-5, with TRBD1 perhaps the D gene, on 6 matching bases. The CDR3: CASSQDTGHGIGPQHF. The DNA sequence is TGCGCCAGCAGCCAAGATACGGGACACGGAATTGGGCCCCAGCATTTT.